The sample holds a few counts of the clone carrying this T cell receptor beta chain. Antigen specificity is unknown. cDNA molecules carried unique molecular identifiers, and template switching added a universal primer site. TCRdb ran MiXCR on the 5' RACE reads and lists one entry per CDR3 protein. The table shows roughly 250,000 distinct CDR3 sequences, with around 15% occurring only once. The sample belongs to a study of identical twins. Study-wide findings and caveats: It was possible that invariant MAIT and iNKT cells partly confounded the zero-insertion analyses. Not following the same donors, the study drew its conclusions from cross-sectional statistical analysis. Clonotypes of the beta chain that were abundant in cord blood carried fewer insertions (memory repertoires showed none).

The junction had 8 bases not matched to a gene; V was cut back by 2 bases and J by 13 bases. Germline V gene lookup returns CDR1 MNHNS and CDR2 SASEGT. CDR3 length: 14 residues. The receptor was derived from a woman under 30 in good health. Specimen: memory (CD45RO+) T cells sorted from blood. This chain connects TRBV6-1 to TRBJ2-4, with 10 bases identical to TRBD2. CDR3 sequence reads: CASSEPPTSGLQYF. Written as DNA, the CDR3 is TGTGCCAGCAGTGAACCGCCGACTAGCGGGCTACAGTACTTC.